This is a list of T cell receptor beta chains from one sample in a study of cytomegalovirus exposure and HLA in healthy donors. Libraries were prepared by immunoSEQ multiplex PCR; TCRdb keeps only in-frame clonotypes and omits some of them. The data contain 130,000 to 150,000 clones, 80% of them seen just once; the ten biggest clones take up 2.2%. Sequencing was carried out using PBMCs. These receptors all come from a man aged 30-40 years in good health and CMV-seronegative. Each CDR3 is given with its conserved first and last residue. The order of the fields is CDR3 protein, CDR3 DNA, J gene, clone size, V gene, D gene. A D gene is named only where the DNA matches it firmly. A clone size is listed for some rows: how often the clone was seen (once, few, many), or a class if it is expanded.

CDR3: CASSLSGLEQYF
DNA: TGCGCCAGCAGCTTGTCGGGTCTCGAGCAGTACTTC
J: TRBJ2-7
size: -
V: TRBV5-1
D: -

CDR3: CASSQGGLTPQYEQYF
DNA: TGCGCCAGCAGCCAAGGGGGCCTCACCCCCCAATACGAGCAGTACTTC
J: TRBJ2-7
size: -
V: TRBV4-1
D: -

CDR3: CASSLATGRRTYTYEQYF
DNA: TGCGCCAGCAGCTTGGCCACAGGGAGAAGAACCTACACCTACGAGCAGTACTTC
J: TRBJ2-7
size: -
V: TRBV5-1
D: -

CDR3: CASSFAGGGGGYEQYF
DNA: TGCGCCAGCAGCTTTGCAGGGGGCGGAGGGGGCTACGAGCAGTACTTC
J: TRBJ2-7
size: medium-sized
V: TRBV5-1
D: TRBD1

CDR3: CASSLFPGSTDTQYF
DNA: TGCGCCAGCAGCTTGTTTCCAGGGAGCACAGATACGCAGTATTTT
J: TRBJ2-3
size: -
V: TRBV5-1
D: -

CDR3: CASGLVTGAGNTIYF
DNA: TGTGCTAGTGGTTTGGTAACAGGGGCTGGAAACACCATATATTTT
J: TRBJ1-3
size: -
V: TRBV12-5
D: TRBD1

CDR3: CASSSTGTREKLFF
DNA: TGTGCCAGCAGCTCGACAGGGACTCGTGAAAAACTGTTTTTT
J: TRBJ1-4
size: -
V: TRBV5-4
D: TRBD1

CDR3: CASSYWGSGYYEQYF
DNA: TGTGCCAGCAGCTATTGGGGTAGCGGCTACTACGAGCAGTACTTC
J: TRBJ2-7
size: -
V: TRBV5-4
D: -

CDR3: CSVRPGSGNTIYF
DNA: TGCAGCGTGCGACCGGGCTCTGGAAACACCATATATTTT
J: TRBJ1-3
size: -
V: TRBV29-1
D: -

CDR3: CASSEQGLMGYTF
DNA: TGCGCCAGCAGTGAGCAGGGGCTCATGGGCTACACCTTC
J: TRBJ1-2
size: -
V: TRBV10-1
D: -

CDR3: CASSLWPSYNEQFF
DNA: TGTGCCAGCAGCTTATGGCCCTCCTACAATGAGCAGTTCTTC
J: TRBJ2-1
size: few
V: TRBV7-9
D: -

CDR3: CASSGQGRPNEKLFF
DNA: TGTGCCAGCAGCGGACAGGGGCGGCCTAATGAAAAACTGTTTTTT
J: TRBJ1-4
size: -
V: TRBV9
D: TRBD1

CDR3: CASSLGVSGKSTDTQYF
DNA: TGCGCCAGCAGCTTGGGGGTTAGCGGGAAAAGCACAGATACGCAGTATTTT
J: TRBJ2-3
size: -
V: TRBV5-1
D: TRBD2

CDR3: CASSPRSGGVTTDTQYF
DNA: TGTGCCAGCTCACCTAGATCGGGGGGAGTAACCACAGATACGCAGTATTTT
J: TRBJ2-3
size: -
V: TRBV18
D: TRBD2

CDR3: CASSSSGTDGAFF
DNA: TGTGCCAGCAGTTCGTCTGGGACAGATGGGGCTTTCTTT
J: TRBJ1-1
size: -
V: TRBV6-5
D: TRBD1

CDR3: CASNSGTGGPYEQYF
DNA: TGTGCCAGTAACTCCGGGACAGGGGGTCCCTACGAGCAGTACTTC
J: TRBJ2-7
size: -
V: TRBV19
D: TRBD1

CDR3: CASNDEGTRMVGSSYEQYF
DNA: TGTGCCAGCAATGACGAGGGGACTAGGATGGTGGGAAGCTCCTACGAGCAGTACTTC
J: TRBJ2-7
size: -
V: TRBV2
D: TRBD2

CDR3: CAISEGTSGRGDTQYF
DNA: TGTGCCATCAGTGAGGGAACTAGCGGGAGGGGAGATACGCAGTATTTT
J: TRBJ2-3
size: -
V: TRBV10-3
D: TRBD2

CDR3: CASSLRGGGNQPQHF
DNA: TGTGCCAGTAGTCTCCGGGGAGGGGGTAATCAGCCCCAGCATTTT
J: TRBJ1-5
size: -
V: TRBV19
D: -

CDR3: CASRREADEQYF
DNA: TGCGCCAGCCGCCGTGAGGCGGACGAGCAGTACTTC
J: TRBJ2-7
size: few
V: TRBV5-1
D: -

CDR3: CASRTNYGYTF
DNA: TGTGCCAGCCGTACTAACTATGGCTACACCTTC
J: TRBJ1-2
size: -
V: TRBV6-5
D: -

CDR3: CASSVDGREAYGYTF
DNA: TGTGCCAGCAGCGTAGATGGTCGGGAGGCCTATGGCTACACCTTC
J: TRBJ1-2
size: -
V: TRBV9
D: -

CDR3: CASSTGTSLMEQFF
DNA: TGTGCCAGCAGCACCGGGACTAGCCTGATGGAGCAGTTCTTC
J: TRBJ2-1
size: once
V: TRBV7-9
D: TRBD2

CDR3: CATSRGASNSGNTIYF
DNA: TGTGCCACCAGCAGAGGCGCGTCGAACTCTGGAAACACCATATATTTT
J: TRBJ1-3
size: -
V: TRBV15
D: -

CDR3: CASSPTGTSHSEQFF
DNA: TGTGCCAGCAGTCCAACCGGGACTAGCCACAGTGAGCAGTTCTTC
J: TRBJ2-1
size: -
V: TRBV27
D: TRBD2

CDR3: CASSSTGGSYEQYF
DNA: TGCGCCAGCAGCTCGACAGGGGGCTCCTACGAGCAGTACTTC
J: TRBJ2-7
size: once
V: TRBV5-1
D: TRBD1

CDR3: CASSQDGTGGMNTEAFF
DNA: TGTGCCAGCAGCCAAGATGGGACAGGGGGCATGAACACTGAAGCTTTCTTT
J: TRBJ1-1
size: -
V: TRBV4-2
D: TRBD1

CDR3: CASTLAGGTDTQYF
DNA: TGTGCCAGCACCTTAGCGGGGGGGACAGATACGCAGTATTTT
J: TRBJ2-3
size: once
V: TRBV2
D: TRBD2

CDR3: CASSLGLGRGGQPQHF
DNA: TGTGCCAGCAGCTTAGGTTTGGGCAGGGGTGGACAGCCCCAGCATTTT
J: TRBJ1-5
size: -
V: TRBV11-3
D: -

CDR3: CASSGSSGGEGTDTQYF
DNA: TGTGCCAGCAGTGGATCTAGCGGGGGGGAAGGCACAGATACGCAGTATTTT
J: TRBJ2-3
size: -
V: TRBV6-1
D: TRBD2

CDR3: CASGTSGGTGELFF
DNA: TGTGCCAGCGGGACTAGCGGGGGCACCGGGGAGCTGTTTTTT
J: TRBJ2-2
size: -
V: TRBV6-5
D: TRBD2

CDR3: CASSHGLRNEQFF
DNA: TGTGCCAGCTCACACGGACTACGCAATGAGCAGTTCTTC
J: TRBJ2-1
size: -
V: TRBV18
D: -

CDR3: CASSLGQGWGTEAFF
DNA: TGTGCCAGCAGTTTGGGACAGGGGTGGGGGACTGAAGCTTTCTTT
J: TRBJ1-1
size: -
V: TRBV28
D: TRBD1

CDR3: CASRSPGGAGTEAFF
DNA: TGCGCCAGCAGATCCCCGGGAGGGGCTGGCACTGAAGCTTTCTTT
J: TRBJ1-1
size: -
V: TRBV5-1
D: -

CDR3: CASSQVGGDYGYTF
DNA: TGCGCCAGCAGCCAGGTAGGAGGCGACTATGGCTACACCTTC
J: TRBJ1-2
size: -
V: TRBV4-1
D: -

CDR3: CASLGTNTGELFF
DNA: TGTGCCAGTCTCGGGACTAACACCGGGGAGCTGTTTTTT
J: TRBJ2-2
size: -
V: TRBV19
D: -

CDR3: CASSPQTSTYEQYF
DNA: TGCGCCAGCAGCCCCCAGACTAGCACCTACGAGCAGTACTTC
J: TRBJ2-7
size: -
V: TRBV5-1
D: TRBD2

CDR3: CAWTRDSGGYTF
DNA: TGTGCCTGGACCCGGGACTCGGGGGGCTACACCTTC
J: TRBJ1-2
size: -
V: TRBV30
D: -

CDR3: CASSQKQASNTGELFF
DNA: TGCGCCAGCAGCCAAAAACAGGCATCGAACACCGGGGAGCTGTTTTTT
J: TRBJ2-2
size: -
V: TRBV4-1
D: -

CDR3: CASRRRGGRDTEAFF
DNA: TGTGCCAGCAGACGCCGGGGGGGTAGGGACACTGAAGCTTTCTTT
J: TRBJ1-1
size: -
V: TRBV27
D: -

CDR3: CASSVRLAGGNEQFF
DNA: TGTGCCAGCAGCGTCCGACTAGCGGGGGGTAATGAGCAGTTCTTC
J: TRBJ2-1
size: -
V: TRBV5-4
D: TRBD2

CDR3: CASSVAGGAPEQFF
DNA: TGCGCCAGCAGCGTAGCGGGAGGTGCCCCTGAGCAGTTCTTC
J: TRBJ2-1
size: -
V: TRBV5-1
D: TRBD2

CDR3: CAIRGQGNEQFF
DNA: TGTGCCATCAGGGGACAAGGCAATGAGCAGTTCTTC
J: TRBJ2-1
size: -
V: TRBV10-3
D: -

CDR3: CASSPGGFSEAFF
DNA: TGTGCCAGCAGTCCAGGGGGCTTTTCTGAAGCTTTCTTT
J: TRBJ1-1
size: many
V: TRBV6-5
D: TRBD1

CDR3: CASSLDKITEAFF
DNA: TGTGCCAGCAGCTTGGACAAGATCACTGAAGCTTTCTTT
J: TRBJ1-1
size: -
V: TRBV5-4
D: -

CDR3: CASSPEQREKLFF
DNA: TGTGCCAGTAGTCCGGAGCAGCGGGAAAAACTGTTTTTT
J: TRBJ1-4
size: -
V: TRBV19
D: -

CDR3: CASSLTYSSYEQYF
DNA: TGTGCCAGCAGTTTAACATACAGCTCCTACGAGCAGTACTTC
J: TRBJ2-7
size: -
V: TRBV27
D: -

CDR3: CASRAQGGGNQPQHF
DNA: TGTGCCAGCAGGGCCCAAGGGGGAGGCAATCAGCCCCAGCATTTT
J: TRBJ1-5
size: -
V: TRBV2
D: -